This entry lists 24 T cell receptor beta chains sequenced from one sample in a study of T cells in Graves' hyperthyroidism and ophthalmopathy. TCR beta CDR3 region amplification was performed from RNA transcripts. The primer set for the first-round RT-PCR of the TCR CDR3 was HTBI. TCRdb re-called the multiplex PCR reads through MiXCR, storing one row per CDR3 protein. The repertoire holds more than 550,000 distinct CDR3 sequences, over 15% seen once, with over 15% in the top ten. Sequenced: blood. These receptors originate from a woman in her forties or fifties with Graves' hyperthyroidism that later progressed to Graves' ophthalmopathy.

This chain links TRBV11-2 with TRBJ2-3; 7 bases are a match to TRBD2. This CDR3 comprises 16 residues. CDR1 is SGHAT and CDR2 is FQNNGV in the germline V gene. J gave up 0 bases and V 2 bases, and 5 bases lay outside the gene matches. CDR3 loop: CASSLYGGTSTDTQYF. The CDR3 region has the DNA TGTGCCAGCAGCTTATACGGGGGGACTAGCACAGATACGCAGTATTTT.

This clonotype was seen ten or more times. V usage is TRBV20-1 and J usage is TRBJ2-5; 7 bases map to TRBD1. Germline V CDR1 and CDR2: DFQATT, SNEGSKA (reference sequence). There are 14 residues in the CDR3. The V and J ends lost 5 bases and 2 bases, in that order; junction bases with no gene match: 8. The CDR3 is CSAGQPGQQETQYF. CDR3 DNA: TGCAGTGCTGGCCAACCGGGACAGCAAGAGACCCAGTACTTC.

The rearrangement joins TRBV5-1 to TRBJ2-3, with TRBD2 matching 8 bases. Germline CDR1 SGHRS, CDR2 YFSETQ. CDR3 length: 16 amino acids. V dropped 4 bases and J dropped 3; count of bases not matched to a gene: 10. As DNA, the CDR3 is TGCGCCAGCAGCCCCCGATGGACTAGCAAAACAGATACGCAGTATTTT. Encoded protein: CASSPRWTSKTDTQYF.

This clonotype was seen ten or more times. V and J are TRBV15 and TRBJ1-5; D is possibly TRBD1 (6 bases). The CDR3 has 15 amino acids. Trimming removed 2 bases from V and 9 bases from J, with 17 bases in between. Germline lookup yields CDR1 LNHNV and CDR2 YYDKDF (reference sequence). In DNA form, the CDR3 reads TGTGCCACCAGCAGAAAGGCAGGGGCGGGGGGGCCCCAGCATTTT. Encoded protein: CATSRKAGAGGPQHF.

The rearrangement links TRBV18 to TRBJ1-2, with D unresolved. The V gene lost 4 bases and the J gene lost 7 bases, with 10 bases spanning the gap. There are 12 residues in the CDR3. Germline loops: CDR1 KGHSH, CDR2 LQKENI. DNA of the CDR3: TGTGCCAGCTCACATACGGACGGTGGCTACACCTTC. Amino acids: CASSHTDGGYTF.

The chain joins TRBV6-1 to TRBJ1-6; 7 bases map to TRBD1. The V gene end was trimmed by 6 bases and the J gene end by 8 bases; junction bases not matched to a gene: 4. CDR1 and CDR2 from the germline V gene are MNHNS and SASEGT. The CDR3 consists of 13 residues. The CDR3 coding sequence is TGTGCCAGCAGGAGGGGGCAAGATTCACCCCTCCACTTT. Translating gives CASRRGQDSPLHF.

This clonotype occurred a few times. CDR3 DNA: TGTGCCAGCAGTGAATACAGGAACTATGGCTACACCTTC. Translating gives CASSEYRNYGYTF. V and J are TRBV6-1 and TRBJ1-2, with TRBD1 as a possible D gene (5 bases). V was shortened by 2 bases and J by 2 bases, with 6 bases between the two germline ends. Germline lookup yields CDR1 MNHNS and CDR2 SASEGT. The CDR3 runs 13 residues.

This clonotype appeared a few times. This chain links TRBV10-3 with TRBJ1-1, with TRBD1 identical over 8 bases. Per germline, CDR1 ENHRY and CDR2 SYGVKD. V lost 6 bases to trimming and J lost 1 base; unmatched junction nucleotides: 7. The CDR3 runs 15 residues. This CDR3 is CAISSTDRENTEAFF. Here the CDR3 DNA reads TGTGCCATCAGCTCCACGGACAGGGAGAACACTGAAGCTTTCTTT.

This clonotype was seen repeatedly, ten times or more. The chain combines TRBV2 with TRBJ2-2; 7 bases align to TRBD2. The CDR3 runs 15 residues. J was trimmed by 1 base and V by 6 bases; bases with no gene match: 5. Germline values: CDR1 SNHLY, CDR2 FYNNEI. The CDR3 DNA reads TGTGCCAGCAGCAGGGACTATCTGAACACCGGGGAGCTGTTTTTT. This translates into CASSRDYLNTGELFF.

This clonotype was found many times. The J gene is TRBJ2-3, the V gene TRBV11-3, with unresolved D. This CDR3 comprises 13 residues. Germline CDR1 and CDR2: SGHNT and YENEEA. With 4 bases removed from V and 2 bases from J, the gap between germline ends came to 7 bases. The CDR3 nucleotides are TGTGCCAGCAGCTCCCGTCCCACAGATACGCAGTATTTT. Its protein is CASSSRPTDTQYF.

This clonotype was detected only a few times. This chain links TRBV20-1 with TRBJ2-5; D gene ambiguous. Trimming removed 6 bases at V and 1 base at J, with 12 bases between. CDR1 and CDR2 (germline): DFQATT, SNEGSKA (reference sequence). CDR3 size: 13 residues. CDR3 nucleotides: TGCAGTGCCACCGCCGAGTTCCAAGAGACCCAGTACTTC. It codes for CSATAEFQETQYF.

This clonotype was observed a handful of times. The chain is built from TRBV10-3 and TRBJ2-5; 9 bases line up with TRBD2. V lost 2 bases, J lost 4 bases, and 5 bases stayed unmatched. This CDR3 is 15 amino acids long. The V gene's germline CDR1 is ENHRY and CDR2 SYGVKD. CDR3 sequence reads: CAISEQLAGLETQYF. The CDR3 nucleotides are TGTGCCATCAGTGAGCAACTAGCGGGCCTAGAGACCCAGTACTTC.

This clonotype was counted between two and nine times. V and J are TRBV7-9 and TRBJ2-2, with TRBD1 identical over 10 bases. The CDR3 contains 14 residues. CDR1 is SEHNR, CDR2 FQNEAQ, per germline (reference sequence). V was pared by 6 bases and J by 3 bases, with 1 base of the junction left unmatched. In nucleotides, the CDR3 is TGTGCCAGCAGGACAGGGGGCCACACCGGGGAGCTGTTTTTT. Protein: CASRTGGHTGELFF.

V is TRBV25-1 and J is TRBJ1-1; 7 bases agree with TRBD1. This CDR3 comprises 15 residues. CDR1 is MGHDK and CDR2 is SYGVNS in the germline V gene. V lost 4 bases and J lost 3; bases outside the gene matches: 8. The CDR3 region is CASSARDQGDTEAFF. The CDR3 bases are TGTGCCAGCAGTGCTCGCGATCAGGGGGACACTGAAGCTTTCTTT.

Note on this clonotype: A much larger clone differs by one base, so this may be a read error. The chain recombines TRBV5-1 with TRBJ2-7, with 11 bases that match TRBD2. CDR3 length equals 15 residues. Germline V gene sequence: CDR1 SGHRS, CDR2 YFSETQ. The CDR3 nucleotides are TGCGCCAGCACCCCTAGCGGGGGGCTAACCTACGAGCGGTACTTC. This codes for CASTPSGGLTYERYF. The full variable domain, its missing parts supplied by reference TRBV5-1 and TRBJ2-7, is KAGVTQTPRYLIKTRGQQVTLSCSPISGHRSVSWYQQTPGQGLQFLFEYFSETQRNKGNFPGRFSGRQFSNSRSEMNVSTLELGDSALYLCASTPSGGLTYERYFGPGTRLTVT.

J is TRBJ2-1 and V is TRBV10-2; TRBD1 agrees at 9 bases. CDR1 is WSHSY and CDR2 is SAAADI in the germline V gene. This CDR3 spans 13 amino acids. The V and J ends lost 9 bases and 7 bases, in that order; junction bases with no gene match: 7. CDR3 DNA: TGCGCCAGTACCACAGGGGGCGAGAATGAGCAGTTCTTC. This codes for CASTTGGENEQFF.

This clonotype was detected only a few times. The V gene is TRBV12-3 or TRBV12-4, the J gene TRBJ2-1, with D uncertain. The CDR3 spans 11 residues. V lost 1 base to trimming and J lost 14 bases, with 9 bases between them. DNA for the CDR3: TGTGCCAGCAGTTTAGAAGGACGGGAGTTCTTC. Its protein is CASSLEGREFF.

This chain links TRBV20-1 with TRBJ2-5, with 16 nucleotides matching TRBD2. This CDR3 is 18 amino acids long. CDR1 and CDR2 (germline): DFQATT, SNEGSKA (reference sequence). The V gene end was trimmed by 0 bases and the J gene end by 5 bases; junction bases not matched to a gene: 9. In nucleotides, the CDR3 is TGCAGTGCTAGAGACTACGGGACTAGCGGGGGGGCGGGGGAGACCCAGTACTTC. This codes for CSARDYGTSGGAGETQYF.

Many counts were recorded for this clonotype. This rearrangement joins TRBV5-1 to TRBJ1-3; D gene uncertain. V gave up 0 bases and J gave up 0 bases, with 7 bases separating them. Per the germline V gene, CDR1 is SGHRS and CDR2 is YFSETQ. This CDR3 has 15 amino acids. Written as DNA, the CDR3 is TGCGCCAGCAGCTTGGTCGGCAGCTCTGGAAACACCATATATTTT. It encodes CASSLVGSSGNTIYF.

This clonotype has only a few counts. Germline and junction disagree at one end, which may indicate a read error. The CDR3 bases are TGTGCCAGCAGCCAAGGGTGGGACGAACAGTACTTC. It translates to CASSQGWDEQYF. The chain links TRBV4-2 to TRBJ2-7; D assignment may be TRBD1 or TRBD2 (5 bases each). This CDR3 contains 12 residues. The germline V gene encodes CDR1 LGHNA and CDR2 YNFKEQ.

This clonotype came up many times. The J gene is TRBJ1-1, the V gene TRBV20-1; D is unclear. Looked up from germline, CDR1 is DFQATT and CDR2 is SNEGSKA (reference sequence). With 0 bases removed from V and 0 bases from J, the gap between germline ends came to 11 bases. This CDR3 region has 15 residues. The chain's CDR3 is CSAREGSQLNTEAFF. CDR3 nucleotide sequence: TGCAGTGCTAGAGAAGGCAGTCAGTTGAACACTGAAGCTTTCTTT.

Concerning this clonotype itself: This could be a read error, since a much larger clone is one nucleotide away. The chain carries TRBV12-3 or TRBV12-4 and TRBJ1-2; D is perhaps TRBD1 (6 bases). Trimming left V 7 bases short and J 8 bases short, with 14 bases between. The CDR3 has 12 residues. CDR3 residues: CASNPTGKGYTF. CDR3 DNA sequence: TGTGCCAGCAACCCAACAGGGAAAGGCTACACCTTC.

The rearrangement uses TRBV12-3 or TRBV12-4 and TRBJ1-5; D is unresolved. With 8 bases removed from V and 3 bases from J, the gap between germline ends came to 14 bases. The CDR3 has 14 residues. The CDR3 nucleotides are TGTGCCAGCTCAATCCAGCCGTACAATCAGCCCCAGCATTTT. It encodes CASSIQPYNQPQHF.

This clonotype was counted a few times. CDR3 sequence: CASSAQFSGNTIYF. The DNA of the CDR3 is TGTGCCAGCAGCGCTCAGTTCTCTGGAAACACCATATATTTT. The gene calls are TRBV9 and TRBJ1-3; D uncertain. Germline CDR1 is SGDLS and CDR2 is YYNGEE. The CDR3 sequence is 14 residues long. Trimming cost V 3 bases and J 0 bases, with 7 bases left between them. The full variable domain, rest sourced from reference TRBV9 and TRBJ1-3, is DSGVTQTPKHLITATGQRVTLRCSPRSGDLSVYWYQQSLDQGLQFLIQYYNGEERAKGNILERFSAQQFPDLHSELNLSSLELGDSALYFCASSAQFSGNTIYFGEGSWLTVV.